This T cell receptor beta chain appears in the sequencing data of a study of shared clonotypes between healthy human individuals. The overall study: CD8 memory received one plate per donor, CD8 naive two, CD4 memory three and CD4 naive three. Overall study findings and caveats: Generation probability values for non-shared clonotypes were lower than those for clonotypes shared by all four donors.

A 200 ng quantity of DNA, 25,000 to 35,000 T cell genomes, went into the sorted-subset replicate PCRs. Sequencing was performed with immunoSEQ multiplex PCR; in TCRdb, only in-frame clones are kept and a portion is missing. Of around 83,000 clones in the sample, about 64% were seen once. This clone was seen repeatedly, ten times or more. Antigen unknown. This CDR3 comprises 16 residues. Trimming removed 5 bases from V and 0 bases from J; junction bases left unmatched: 8. In germline, CDR1 is LNHNV, CDR2 YYDKDF (reference sequence). The TCR comes from a young man in good health. This rearrangement joins TRBV15 to TRBJ1-1, with 8 positions matching TRBD1. The sample comprised memory CD8+ T cells sorted from blood. The subset: CD45RO+ cells pooled with CCR7-negative TemRA cells. The CDR3 coding sequence is TGTGCCACCAGCCCCAAGACAGGGGATTTGAACACTGAAGCTTTCTTT. The encoded protein is CATSPKTGDLNTEAFF.